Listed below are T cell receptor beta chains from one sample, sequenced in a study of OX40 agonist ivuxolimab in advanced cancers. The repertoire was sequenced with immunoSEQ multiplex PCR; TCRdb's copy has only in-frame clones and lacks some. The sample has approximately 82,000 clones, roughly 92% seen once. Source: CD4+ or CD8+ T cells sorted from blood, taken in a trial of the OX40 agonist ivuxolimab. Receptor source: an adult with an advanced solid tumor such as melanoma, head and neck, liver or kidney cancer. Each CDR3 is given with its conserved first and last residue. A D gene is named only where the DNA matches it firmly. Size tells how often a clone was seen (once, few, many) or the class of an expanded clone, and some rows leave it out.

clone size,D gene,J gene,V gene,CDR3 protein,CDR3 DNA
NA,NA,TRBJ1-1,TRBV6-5,CASVAPEAFF,TGTGCCAGCGTAGCTCCTGAAGCTTTCTTT
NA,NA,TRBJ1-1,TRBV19,CASSIGGRGTEAFF,TGTGCCAGTAGTATCGGAGGGCGGGGAACTGAAGCTTTCTTT
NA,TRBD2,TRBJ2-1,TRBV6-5,CASSRLAGYNEQFF,TGTGCCAGCAGCAGACTAGCGGGGTACAATGAGCAGTTCTTC
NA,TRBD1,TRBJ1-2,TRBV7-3,CASSSGQGYGYTF,TGTGCCAGCAGCTCGGGACAGGGGTATGGCTACACCTTC
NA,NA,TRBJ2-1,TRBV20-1,CSGTTYNEQFF,TGCAGTGGGACTACCTACAATGAGCAGTTCTTC
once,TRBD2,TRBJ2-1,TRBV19,CASSIGTSGDEQFF,TGTGCCAGTAGTATAGGTACTAGCGGGGATGAGCAGTTCTTC
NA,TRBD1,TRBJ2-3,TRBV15,CATSSRRQGASDTQYF,TGTGCCACCAGCAGTAGGAGACAGGGGGCTTCAGATACGCAGTATTTT
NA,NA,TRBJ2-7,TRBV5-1,CASSQQGDFYEQYF,TGCGCCAGCAGCCAACAAGGAGACTTCTACGAGCAGTACTTC
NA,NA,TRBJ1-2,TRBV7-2,CASSLGVAYTF,TGTGCCAGCAGCTTAGGCGTTGCTTACACCTTC
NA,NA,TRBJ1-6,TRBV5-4,CASSPMGGTELRSPLHF,TGTGCCAGCAGCCCTATGGGGGGCACCGAGCTGAGGTCACCCCTCCACTTT
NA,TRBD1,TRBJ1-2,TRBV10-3,CAIRAQGDGYTF,TGTGCCATCAGAGCACAGGGGGATGGCTACACCTTC
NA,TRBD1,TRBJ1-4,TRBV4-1,CASRPGQGGLANEKLFF,TGCGCCAGCAGGCCGGGACAGGGGGGGTTGGCTAATGAAAAACTGTTTTTT
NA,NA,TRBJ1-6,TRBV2,CASSGSRNPYNSPLHF,TGTGCCAGCAGTGGTTCGAGGAATCCCTATAATTCACCCCTCCACTTT
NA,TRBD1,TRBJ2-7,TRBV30,CAWLGQGAGEQYF,TGTGCCTGGCTGGGCCAGGGGGCAGGCGAGCAGTACTTC
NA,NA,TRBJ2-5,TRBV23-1,CASSQFQGQETQYF,TGCGCCAGCAGTCAATTCCAGGGGCAAGAGACCCAGTACTTC
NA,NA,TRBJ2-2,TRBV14,CASSQVPGAEGYTGELFF,TGTGCCAGCAGCCAAGTCCCGGGGGCCGAGGGTTACACCGGGGAGCTGTTTTTT
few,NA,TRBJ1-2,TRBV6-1,CASGSNYGYTF,TGTGCCAGCGGATCTAACTATGGCTACACCTTC
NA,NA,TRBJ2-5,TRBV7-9,CASSPVATQETQYF,TGTGCCAGCAGCCCCGTGGCGACCCAAGAGACCCAGTACTTC
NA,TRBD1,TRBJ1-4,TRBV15,CATSREGTGNEKLFF,TGTGCCACCAGCAGAGAAGGGACAGGGAATGAAAAACTGTTTTTT
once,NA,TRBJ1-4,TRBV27,CASSEQGRSYLFF,TGTGCCAGCAGCGAACAAGGGAGGTCGTATCTGTTTTTT
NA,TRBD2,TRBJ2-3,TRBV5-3,CARSFSQREGTDTQYF,TGTGCCAGAAGCTTTTCCCAGCGGGAGGGCACAGATACGCAGTATTTT
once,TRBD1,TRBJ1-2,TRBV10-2,CASRLAGGAGAYGYTF,TGCGCCAGCAGGTTAGCAGGGGGCGCCGGCGCTTATGGCTACACCTTC
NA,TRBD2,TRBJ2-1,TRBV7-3,CASSLRTSGFNEQFF,TGTGCCAGCAGCTTACGGACTAGCGGGTTCAATGAGCAGTTCTTC
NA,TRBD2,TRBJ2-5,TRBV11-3,CASSWGRGSETQYF,TGTGCCAGCAGCTGGGGCCGCGGGAGTGAGACCCAGTACTTC
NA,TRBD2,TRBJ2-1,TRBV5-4,CASSPGAGGSSYNEQFF,TGTGCCAGCAGCCCCGGGGCGGGGGGCTCATCCTACAATGAGCAGTTCTTC
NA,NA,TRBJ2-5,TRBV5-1,CASSTDPGGEETQYF,TGCGCCAGCAGCACGGACCCCGGCGGGGAAGAGACCCAGTACTTC
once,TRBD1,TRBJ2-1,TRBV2,CASRDRTTYNEQFF,TGTGCCAGCAGGGACAGGACAACCTACAATGAGCAGTTCTTC
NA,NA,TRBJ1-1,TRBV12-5,CASGFLPGNTEAFF,TGTGCTAGTGGATTCTTACCGGGGAACACTGAAGCTTTCTTT
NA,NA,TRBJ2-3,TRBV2,CASSEGLPSDTQYF,TGTGCCAGCAGTGAGGGGCTACCGTCAGATACGCAGTATTTT
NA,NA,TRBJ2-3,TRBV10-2,CASRSITDTQYF,TGCGCCAGCCGGAGTATAACAGATACGCAGTATTTT
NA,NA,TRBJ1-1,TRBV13,CASSTRPNTEAFF,TGTGCCAGCAGCACGCGACCGAACACTGAAGCTTTCTTT
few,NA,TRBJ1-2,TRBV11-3,CASSPSEGGYGYTF,TGTGCCAGCAGCCCGTCCGAGGGGGGCTATGGCTACACCTTC
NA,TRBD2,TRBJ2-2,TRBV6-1,CASSELAGGASTGELFF,TGTGCCAGCAGTGAACTAGCGGGAGGGGCGAGCACCGGGGAGCTGTTTTTT
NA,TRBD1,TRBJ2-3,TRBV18,CASSPGTGLSDTQYF,TGTGCCAGCTCACCAGGGACAGGTTTGTCAGATACGCAGTATTTT
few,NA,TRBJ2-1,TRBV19,CASSSLWEQFF,TGTGCCAGTAGTTCCCTTTGGGAGCAGTTCTTC
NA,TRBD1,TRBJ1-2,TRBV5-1,CASSPEEGAWYGYTF,TGCGCCAGCAGCCCGGAGGAGGGGGCGTGGTATGGCTACACCTTC
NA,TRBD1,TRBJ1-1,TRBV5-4,CASSLGTGVGNTEAFF,TGTGCCAGCAGCTTAGGGACAGGGGTGGGGAACACTGAAGCTTTCTTT
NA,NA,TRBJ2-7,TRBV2,CASKGTVNSYEQYF,TGTGCCAGCAAAGGGACGGTGAACTCCTACGAGCAGTACTTC
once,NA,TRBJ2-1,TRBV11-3,CASSFSGSSYNEQFF,TGTGCCAGCAGCTTCAGCGGCAGCTCCTACAATGAGCAGTTCTTC
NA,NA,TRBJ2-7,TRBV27,CASSRRGLSSYEQYF,TGTGCCAGCAGTCGCAGGGGCCTCAGCTCCTACGAGCAGTACTTC
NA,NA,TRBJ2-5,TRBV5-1,CASNSGSETQYF,TGCGCCAGCAACTCCGGGAGCGAGACCCAGTACTTC
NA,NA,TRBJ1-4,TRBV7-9,CASSVRAGNEKLFF,TGTGCCAGCAGCGTACGGGCCGGTAATGAAAAACTGTTTTTT